This passage covers 21 T cell receptor beta chains from one sample sequenced in a study of blood T cell repertoires in COVID-19. Clones were read by immunoSEQ multiplex PCR, and TCRdb kept only the in-frame ones, dropping some. The table includes 350,000 to 400,000 clones, more than 75% detected once. Sequencing used PBMCs or T cells enriched from blood (not recorded which). These TCRs come from a young woman who had recovered from COVID-19.

V usage is TRBV29-1 and J usage is TRBJ2-5; TRBD2 aligns across 12 bases. This CDR3 is 14 amino acids long. Per germline, CDR1 SQVTM and CDR2 ANQGSEA. Trimming cost V 7 bases and J 7 bases; bases outside gene matches: 10. CDR3 coding DNA: TGCAGCGCCATGACTAGCGGGGGCCCTGGGACCCAGTACTTC. It specifies CSAMTSGGPGTQYF. Full variable domain (rest looked up from reference TRBV29-1 and TRBJ2-5): SAVISQKPSRDICQRGTSLTIQCQVDSQVTMMFWYRQQPGQSLTLIATANQGSEATYESGFVIDKFPISRPNLTFSTLTVSNMSPEDSSIYLCSAMTSGGPGTQYFGPGTRLLVL.

The chain is built from TRBV3-1 (or the pseudogene TRBV3-2) and TRBJ1-4; 7 bases are a match to TRBD1. The CDR3 is made up of 15 amino acids. V was clipped by 5 bases and J by 7 bases; unmatched bases: 10. Germline CDR1 and CDR2: LGHDT and YNNKEL (reference sequence). The CDR3 here is CASSYQTGRAEKLFF. The CDR3 region has the DNA TGTGCCAGCAGCTACCAGACAGGGCGGGCTGAAAAACTGTTTTTT.

J is TRBJ2-2 and V is TRBV20-1; 11 nucleotides match TRBD2. V was pared by 3 bases and J by 7 bases, with 7 bases of the junction left unmatched. Germline CDR1 and CDR2: DFQATT and SNEGSKA (reference sequence). CDR3 size: 15 residues. The CDR3, as DNA: TGCAGTGCTAGTTTAGCGGGGGGGCGTATCGGGGAGCTGTTTTTT. It encodes CSASLAGGRIGELFF.

The V and J genes are TRBV30 and TRBJ2-2; tentative D call: TRBD2 (5 bases). CDR3 length: 12 residues. Germline V gene data show CDR1 as GTSNPN and CDR2 as SVGIG (reference sequence). V lost 2 bases and J 4 bases, leaving 5 bases between the germline ends. The CDR3 DNA reads as TGTGCCTGGAGTAGCGGCACCGGGGAGCTGTTTTTT. The encoded protein is CAWSSGTGELFF.

The V gene is TRBV28, the J gene TRBJ1-2; 11 nucleotides match TRBD1. The CDR3 runs to 14 residues. J was trimmed by 3 bases and V by 5 bases; bases with no gene match: 2. CDR1 and CDR2 (germline): MDHEN, SYDVKM. The CDR3 protein is CASSRTGGDYGYTF. CDR3 bases: TGTGCCAGCAGTAGGACAGGGGGCGACTATGGCTACACCTTC.

As concerns this clone: Other DNA sequences in the same sample also yield this CDR3. The chain combines TRBV9 with TRBJ2-7, with TRBD1 matching over 9 bases. Germline trimming cut 2 bases from V and 2 bases from J; bases unmatched to any gene: 2. The CDR3 length is 14 residues. Germline CDR1 SGDLS, CDR2 YYNGEE. CDR3 in DNA: TGTGCCAGCAGCGTCGGACAGGGGACCTACGAGCAGTACTTC. This sequence encodes CASSVGQGTYEQYF.

The chain carries TRBV5-6 and TRBJ1-5, with D unresolved. Germline CDR1 and CDR2: SGHDT and YYEEEE. This CDR3 spans 12 amino acids. Between the trimmed V and J ends, which lost 2 bases and 6 bases, there was a span of 6 bases. This CDR3 reads CASSLYSQPQHF. The CDR3 region has the DNA TGTGCCAGCAGCTTATACAGTCAGCCCCAGCATTTT.

As for this clone: This specimen includes other DNA sequences encoding the same CDR3. The chain employs TRBV19 and TRBJ1-1; 7 bases fit TRBD1. J was trimmed by 3 bases and V by 3 bases; bases with no gene match: 1. CDR1 and CDR2 from the germline V gene are LNHDA and SQIVND (reference sequence). The CDR3 totals 13 residues. The CDR3 spells CASSIDRDTEAFF. The CDR3 bases are TGTGCCAGTAGTATCGACAGGGACACTGAAGCTTTCTTT.

The rearrangement uses TRBV7-2 and TRBJ1-1, with D perhaps TRBD1 (5 bases). Trimming stripped 3 bases from V and 2 bases from J, with 16 bases between. The CDR3 runs to 16 residues. CDR1 SGHTA and CDR2 FQGNSA come from the germline V gene. In nucleotides, the CDR3 is TGTGCCAGCAGCTTGGAGGGGACCAGTCCCAACACTGAAGCTTTCTTT. This codes for CASSLEGTSPNTEAFF.

V usage is TRBV9 and J usage is TRBJ2-1; D uncertain. The germline CDR1 and CDR2 sequences are SGDLS and YYNGEE. Trimming cost V 1 base and J 6 bases, with 8 bases left between them. This CDR3 comprises 13 residues. The CDR3 sequence: CASSVYVSNEQFF. DNA for the CDR3: TGTGCCAGCAGCGTATATGTTTCCAATGAGCAGTTCTTC.

The J gene is TRBJ1-3, the V gene TRBV3-1 (or the pseudogene TRBV3-2); 9 positions match TRBD1. Trimming removed 0 bases from V and 6 bases from J; junction bases left unmatched: 9. Germline loops: CDR1 LGHDT, CDR2 YNNKEL (reference sequence). This CDR3 comprises 17 residues. This CDR3 is CASSQDPDRGVVNTIYF. The CDR3 bases are TGTGCCAGCAGCCAAGACCCGGACAGGGGAGTCGTAAACACCATATATTTT.

The J gene is TRBJ1-3, the V gene TRBV7-2; maybe TRBD1 (6 bases). V lost 5 bases and J 0 bases, leaving 14 bases between the germline ends. The length of the CDR3 is 16 residues. The germline V gene encodes CDR1 SGHTA and CDR2 FQGNSA. The CDR3 sequence is CASSKQGFYSGNTIYF. The CDR3 bases are TGTGCCAGCAGCAAACAGGGTTTTTACTCTGGAAACACCATATATTTT.

This clone was detected once. V and J are TRBV29-1 and TRBJ1-2, with a tentative D call TRBD1 (6 bases). Looked up from germline, CDR1 is SQVTM and CDR2 is ANQGSEA. V was clipped by 6 bases and J by 3 bases, with 11 bases between them. This CDR3 comprises 12 residues. CDR3 nucleotides: TGCAGCGTACGGGCAGGGGACTATGGCTACACCTTC. Amino acids: CSVRAGDYGYTF. The entire variable domain, with the rest obtained from reference TRBV29-1 and TRBJ1-2, is as follows: SAVISQKPSRDICQRGTSLTIQCQVDSQVTMMFWYRQQPGQSLTLIATANQGSEATYESGFVIDKFPISRPNLTFSTLTVSNMSPEDSSIYLCSVRAGDYGYTFGSGTRLTVV.

The chain has TRBV19 and TRBJ1-6; 8 positions agree with TRBD1. The V gene end was trimmed by 2 bases and the J gene end by 7 bases; junction bases not matched to a gene: 4. The CDR3 loop spans 15 amino acids. The germline V gene encodes CDR1 LNHDA and CDR2 SQIVND (reference sequence). This CDR3 reads CASSISTGENSPLHF. The CDR3 DNA is TGTGCCAGTAGTATATCGACAGGGGAGAATTCACCCCTCCACTTT. Looking up the rest from reference TRBV19 and TRBJ1-6 gives the full variable domain: DGGITQSPKYLFRKEGQNVTLSCEQNLNHDAMYWYRQDPGQGLRLIYYSQIVNDFQKGDIAEGYSVSREKKESFPLTVTSAQKNPTAFYLCASSISTGENSPLHFGNGTRLTVT.

The J gene is TRBJ1-5, the V gene TRBV11-2; TRBD1 is a possible D gene (5 bases). Deletions cut 1 base from V and 13 bases from J, with 11 bases between. The CDR3 loop spans 12 amino acids. Germline CDR1 is SGHAT and CDR2 is FQNNGV. The CDR3 region is CASSLGSGVQHF. The CDR3 DNA reads as TGTGCCAGCAGCTTAGGTTCGGGGGTACAGCATTTT.

The chain recombines TRBV7-2 with TRBJ1-5, with a tentative D call TRBD1 (6 bases). Germline CDR1 is SGHTA and CDR2 is FQGNSA. The ends were cut back, 3 bases at V and 3 bases at J, with 6 bases in the middle. This CDR3 contains 13 residues. The CDR3 sequence is CASSLGANQPQHF. The DNA for the CDR3 is TGTGCCAGCAGCTTGGGGGCCAATCAGCCCCAGCATTTT. The entire variable domain, with the rest obtained from reference TRBV7-2 and TRBJ1-5, is as follows: GAGVSQSPSNKVTEKGKDVELRCDPISGHTALYWYRQSLGQGLEFLIYFQGNSAPDKSGLPSDRFSAERTGGSVSTLTIQRTQQEDSAVYLCASSLGANQPQHFGDGTRLSIL.

The CDR3 DNA sequence: TGTGCCTGGACCAGGGGACAGGGTAGCCACGAGCAGTACTTC. As protein: CAWTRGQGSHEQYF. The chain employs TRBV30 and TRBJ2-7, with 9 bases fitting TRBD1. After removal of 4 bases from V and 5 bases from J, the junction contained 9 bases not matched to a gene. The CDR3 is made up of 14 amino acids. CDR1 is GTSNPN, CDR2 SVGIG, per germline (reference sequence).

This chain connects TRBV6-5 to TRBJ1-2; no definite D call. The CDR3 runs to 14 residues. V was shortened by 8 bases and J by 0 bases, with 13 bases between the two germline ends. CDR1 is MNHEY, CDR2 SVGAGI, per germline. In DNA, the CDR3 is TGTGCCAGCTTTAACAGCGGGGCTAACTATGGCTACACCTTC. Protein sequence: CASFNSGANYGYTF.

The chain has TRBV5-1 and TRBJ2-7, with TRBD1 identical over 9 bases. This CDR3 contains 15 residues. The J segment lost 0 bases and the V segment lost 0 bases, leaving 1 base of the junction unmatched. CDR1 is SGHRS and CDR2 is YFSETQ in the germline V gene. CDR3 in DNA: TGCGCCAGCAGCTTGGACAGGGGGCTCTCCTACGAGCAGTACTTC. As protein: CASSLDRGLSYEQYF.

This chain uses TRBV3-1 (or the pseudogene TRBV3-2) with TRBJ2-1; 9 bases are a match to TRBD1. Trimming cost V 8 bases and J 3 bases; bases outside gene matches: 8. The CDR3 length is 15 residues. Looked up from germline, CDR1 is LGHDT and CDR2 is YNNKEL (reference sequence). As DNA, the CDR3 is TGTGCCAGCTCTACGAGACAGGGGGACTACAATGAGCAGTTCTTC. It yields the protein CASSTRQGDYNEQFF.

The CDR3 DNA sequence: TGCGCCAGCAGCCCCTCCCCGCGGGGGGGCGGATACACTGAAGCTTTCTTT. Encoded protein: CASSPSPRGGGYTEAFF. J is TRBJ1-1 and V is TRBV5-1; possible D gene TRBD1, 6 bases. This CDR3 is 17 amino acids long. V was cut by 4 bases and J by 3 bases, with 22 bases left in between. The germline V gene has CDR1 SGHRS and CDR2 YFSETQ.